This T cell receptor (beta chain) was identified in a study of blood T cell repertoires in COVID-19. The CDR3 length is 16 residues. Individuals aged roughly 18 to 100 years were recruited from fewer than 25 US areas. Researchers sorted participants into cohorts using their self-reported clinical history. Under the authors' procedure: Researchers report that nucleated cell counts were estimated from reference gene primer amplification. Using immunoSEQ multiplex PCR, the repertoire was profiled, and TCRdb retains in-frame clones only, with some absent. V, J and clone size reflect that table, while D and trimming were determined from the DNA. The sample holds over 200,000 clones; about 90% are singletons and the top ten take around 3.6%.

The V call is TRBV21-1, the J call TRBJ2-7; the table's D call, TRBD2, has no DNA check behind it. TRBV21-1 is a listed pseudogene. What was sequenced was PBMCs or T cells enriched from blood (not recorded which). The clonotype comes from a woman under 40 who had been exposed to COVID-19. The CDR3 sequence: CASSKEGSGASYEQYF. CDR3 bases: TGTGCCAGCAGCAAAGAAGGTAGCGGGGCCTCCTACGAGCAGTACTTC.